Listed below are T cell receptor beta chains from one sample, sequenced in a study of blood T cell repertoires in COVID-19. Produced via immunoSEQ multiplex PCR; TCRdb's table is partial and in-frame only. The data show more than 200,000 clones, approximately 80% seen once. The specimen sequenced was peripheral blood. These receptors all stem from a man aged 55 to 70 with acute or convalescent COVID-19. CDR3s include the opening cysteine and the closing phenylalanine or tryptophan. Each record gives: J gene, clone size, V gene, D gene, CDR3 length, CDR3 DNA, CDR3 protein. The D gene is left open where the match is weak. The size of a clone is reported for some rows only, either as once, few or many, or as a class for expanded clones.

TRBJ1-6 NA TRBV5-1 NA 14 TGCGCCAGCAGCTTGCAGTCAGATAATTCACCCCTCCACTTT CASSLQSDNSPLHF
TRBJ1-3 few TRBV15 NA 15 TGTGCCACCAGCAGAGACAGGTTACCTGGAAACACCATATATTTT CATSRDRLPGNTIYF
TRBJ2-7 NA TRBV6-6 TRBD2 13 TGTGCCAGCTGGGTAGCGGGAGCCTACGAGCAGTACTTC CASWVAGAYEQYF
TRBJ2-1 NA TRBV5-1 TRBD2 19 TGCGCCAGCAGCTTGGCCGAGGGGACTAGCGGGGCCCTCTACAATGAGCAGTTCTTC CASSLAEGTSGALYNEQFF
TRBJ2-7 NA TRBV27 NA 13 TGTGCCAGCAGTTGGGCGGGGACCTACGAGCAGTACTTC CASSWAGTYEQYF
TRBJ2-5 NA TRBV2 NA 14 TGTGCCAGCAGGCCGGGGGTTCTGTGGGAGACCCAGTACTTC CASRPGVLWETQYF
TRBJ1-5 NA TRBV6-6 NA 16 TGTGCCAGCAGTTACTCGGCACAGGTCCGATATCAGCCCCAGCATTTT CASSYSAQVRYQPQHF
TRBJ1-1 NA TRBV28 TRBD1 14 TGTGCCAGCAGTTTAGCAGGGGGCTACACTGAAGCTTTCTTT CASSLAGGYTEAFF
TRBJ2-7 NA TRBV5-1 TRBD2 15 TGCGCCAGCAGTCCTACTAGCGGGCGATCCTACGAGCAGTACTTC CASSPTSGRSYEQYF
TRBJ2-2 few TRBV2 TRBD1 18 TGTGCCAGCACCCCGGCGATTGGACAGGGGGCGCGTACCGGGGAGCTGTTTTTT CASTPAIGQGARTGELFF
TRBJ2-1 NA TRBV29-1 TRBD2 15 TGCAGCGGGATCAGGATGGGTAGCGGGAACGGTGAGCAGTTCTTC CSGIRMGSGNGEQFF
TRBJ2-7 NA TRBV5-1 TRBD1 15 TGCGCCAGCAGCTTGGGACAGGGGGCTTTATACGAGCAGTACTTC CASSLGQGALYEQYF
TRBJ1-2 NA TRBV15 TRBD1 16 TGTGCCACCAGCAGAGGCGGACAGGGGGTGGAGGATGGCTACACCTTC CATSRGGQGVEDGYTF
TRBJ2-3 NA TRBV15 TRBD2 14 TGTGCCACCAGCAGAGATGGCCAGCGGGACACGCAGTATTTT CATSRDGQRDTQYF
TRBJ2-3 NA TRBV5-8 TRBD2 16 TGTGCCAGCAGCTTGGCTCGGGAGGCCACCACAGATACGCAGTATTTT CASSLAREATTDTQYF
TRBJ2-7 NA TRBV19 NA 14 TGTGCCAGTAGTGTATCGGGACTCGGGTACGAGCAGTACTTC CASSVSGLGYEQYF
TRBJ1-1 NA TRBV6-5 NA 14 TGTGCCAGCAGTTACGGGGGGGCGGCCCAAGAAGCTTTCTTT CASSYGGAAQEAFF
TRBJ2-3 NA TRBV5-1 NA 14 TGCGCCAGCAGCTTAGGAGGTCCCACAGATACGCAGTATTTT CASSLGGPTDTQYF